Below, 6 T cell receptor beta chains from the same sample are listed, as sequenced in a study of blood T cell repertoires in COVID-19. Assay used: immunoSEQ multiplex PCR; TCRdb lists only in-frame clones, some missing. The table has roughly 380,000 clones, around 85% seen once. Sequencing was performed on peripheral blood. These receptor sequences come from a woman aged 18-35 years with acute or convalescent COVID-19.

J is TRBJ1-2 and V is TRBV7-9; 7 nucleotides align to TRBD1. Losses at the gene ends were 3 bases for V and 0 bases for J; bases not matched to a gene: 4. Germline CDR1 and CDR2: SEHNR and FQNEAQ (reference sequence). The CDR3 has 15 amino acids. The CDR3 DNA reads as TGTGCCAGCAGCTTGGTGGGACAGCCTAACTATGGCTACACCTTC. It is translated as CASSLVGQPNYGYTF.

The chain joins TRBV5-1 to TRBJ2-7; D might be TRBD1 (6 bases). Germline assignment: CDR1 SGHRS and CDR2 YFSETQ. There are 14 residues in the CDR3. Trimming stripped 4 bases from V and 4 bases from J, with 15 bases between. DNA of the CDR3: TGCGCCAGCAGCGCGGAACAGGGAAGATACGAGCAGTACTTC. Translation: CASSAEQGRYEQYF. The full variable domain, its missing parts supplied by reference TRBV5-1 and TRBJ2-7, is KAGVTQTPRYLIKTRGQQVTLSCSPISGHRSVSWYQQTPGQGLQFLFEYFSETQRNKGNFPGRFSGRQFSNSRSEMNVSTLELGDSALYLCASSAEQGRYEQYFGPGTRLTVT.

The chain links TRBV6-4 to TRBJ1-2; tentatively, D is TRBD1 (5 bases). Trimming shortened V by 0 bases and J by 4 bases, and 9 bases separated the two germline ends. Germline V lookup: CDR1 MRHNA, CDR2 SNTAGT. The CDR3 contains 14 residues. CDR3 amino acids: CASSDSGAGYGYTF. CDR3 DNA: TGTGCCAGCAGTGACTCAGGGGCCGGCTATGGCTACACCTTC.

This clone was found once. The chain has TRBV4-1 and TRBJ1-2; D not certain. The CDR3 has 14 residues. Trimming stripped 4 bases from V and 7 bases from J, with 16 bases between. Germline values: CDR1 MGHRA, CDR2 YSYEKL. For the CDR3, the DNA is TGCGCCAGCAGCCGGGTCGAAGGCCCGGGTGGCTACACCTTC. Encoded protein: CASSRVEGPGGYTF.

The genes are TRBV12-3 or TRBV12-4 and TRBJ1-4; D may be TRBD1 (5 bases). Trimming pared 1 base from V and 8 bases from J, leaving 8 bases between. The CDR3 sequence is 13 residues long. The CDR3 DNA is TGTGCCAGCAGTTTAGGTCCAGGGGAAAAACTGTTTTTT. This gives the protein CASSLGPGEKLFF.

This chain links TRBV4-1 with TRBJ2-5, with D maybe TRBD1 (5 bases). Germline V gene sequence: CDR1 MGHRA, CDR2 YSYEKL. Deletions cut 0 bases from V and 7 bases from J, with 15 bases between. The CDR3 length is 15 residues. CDR3: CASSQDVPGWGTQYF. Here the CDR3 DNA reads TGCGCCAGCAGCCAAGACGTTCCAGGGTGGGGGACCCAGTACTTC.